This T cell receptor beta chain was identified in a study of T cell responses to AZD1222 COVID-19 vaccine. Study-wide results and limits: No repertoire was sampled before or during the peak T cell response, only after it.

Clones were sequenced by immunoSEQ multiplex PCR, and TCRdb holds only the in-frame ones, with some missing. The data show over 150,000 clones, about nine tenths seen once. Remarks on this clone: No antigen is known for it.

Losses at the gene ends were 4 bases for V and 15 bases for J; bases not matched to a gene: 5. The CDR3 is made up of 12 amino acids. Germline CDR1 and CDR2: SNHLY and FYNNEI. The TCR sequence derives from an adult in good health. The chain couples TRBV2 to TRBJ2-1; 11 nucleotides agree with TRBD2. Sequencing was performed on peripheral blood, taken on day 0 of AZD1222 vaccination. CDR3 sequence reads: CASSGSGRDAFF. CDR3 DNA sequence: TGTGCCAGCAGTGGTAGCGGGAGGGACGCGTTCTTC.